The source of this T cell receptor beta chain is a study of cytomegalovirus exposure and HLA in healthy donors. Study-wide points: On later analysis, the bulk of CMV-associated TCR beta chains appeared to be HLA-restricted.

The donors (healthy individuals) were bone marrow donors. The PCR used 60 Vbeta and 13 Jbeta primers. TCRdb's copy holds only in-frame clones and misses some; the assay was immunoSEQ multiplex PCR. The sample shows approximately 110,000 clones, around 74% of them seen only once. Remarks on this clone: Its antigen is not known.

This sequence was found in a man in his thirties or forties in good health and CMV-seropositive. The material sequenced was PBMCs.

The CDR3 DNA reads as TGTGCCAGCAGTTACTCAACTGTAAAAGCAGAGACCCAGTACTTC. It yields the protein CASSYSTVKAETQYF. The chain carries TRBV6-6 and TRBJ2-5; D not certain. The V gene lost 0 bases and the J gene lost 4 bases, with 12 bases spanning the gap. Germline V lookup: CDR1 MNHNY, CDR2 SVGAGI (reference sequence). The CDR3 totals 15 residues.